Each of the 4 T cell receptor beta chains below was sequenced from the same sample in a study of blood T cell repertoires in COVID-19. TCRdb's copy holds only in-frame clones and misses some; the assay was immunoSEQ multiplex PCR. The sample shows under 450,000 clones, 75% to 90% of them seen only once. The sequenced sample consisted of PBMCs or T cells enriched from blood (not recorded which). Receptors were obtained from a woman aged 45-60 years who had recovered from COVID-19.

This clone was detected a few times. This chain connects TRBV2 to TRBJ1-4; D is perhaps TRBD1 (6 bases). The V gene's germline CDR1 is SNHLY and CDR2 FYNNEI. The CDR3 has 18 residues. Trimming stripped 9 bases from V and 2 bases from J, with 25 bases between. Here the CDR3 reads CASSPPGSTGPTNEKLFF. Here the CDR3 DNA reads TGTGCCAGTTCCCCCCCCGGTTCAACAGGGCCGACTAATGAAAAACTGTTTTTT.

V usage is TRBV5-4 and J usage is TRBJ2-7, with D hard to call. V gave up 0 bases and J gave up 2 bases, with 9 bases separating them. Germline-derived CDR1 and CDR2 are SGHNT and YYREEE (reference sequence). The CDR3 length is 14 residues. CDR3 sequence: CASSLAQAPYEQYF. The CDR3 DNA follows: TGTGCCAGCAGCTTGGCCCAGGCTCCCTACGAGCAGTACTTC.

The rearrangement uses TRBV19 and TRBJ1-3; the match to TRBD1 covers 7 bases. Germline CDR1 is LNHDA and CDR2 is SQIVND (reference sequence). The CDR3 runs to 14 residues. The V segment lost 9 bases and the J segment 7 bases; nucleotides outside the gene matches: 12. In nucleotides, the CDR3 is TGTGCCAGCAAAACACAGGGGCTGGGGAACACCATATATTTT. Its protein product is CASKTQGLGNTIYF.

This clone was detected only a few times. This sequence joins TRBV30 and TRBJ2-1, with a possible D match to TRBD1 (6 bases). Germline V gene data show CDR1 as GTSNPN and CDR2 as SVGIG (reference sequence). The V end was cut by 4 bases, the J end by 6 bases, with 13 bases between. The CDR3 has 13 residues. The CDR3 nucleotides are TGTGCCTGGAACCGGGACACCCCCAATGAGCAGTTCTTC. It translates to CAWNRDTPNEQFF.